The 8 T cell receptor beta chains below were found in one sample sequenced in a study of blood T cell repertoires in COVID-19. Some clones are missing from TCRdb's copy, which holds only in-frame ones; the method was immunoSEQ multiplex PCR. The sample holds 75,000 to 95,000 clones; around nine tenths are singletons and the top ten take approximately 20%. Sequences were obtained from peripheral blood. These receptors all stem from a woman in her fifties or sixties with COVID-19, enrolled during active disease.

This clone was observed once. The CDR3 bases are TGTGCCAGTAGTCACGGACGACAGGGCTGGGGCAATCAGCCCCAGCATTTT. It codes for CASSHGRQGWGNQPQHF. The chain recombines TRBV19 with TRBJ1-5; TRBD1 aligns across 7 bases. The germline V gene has CDR1 LNHDA and CDR2 SQIVND (reference sequence). The V segment lost 5 bases and the J segment 2 bases; nucleotides outside the gene matches: 12. The CDR3 length is 17 residues.

In this sample, this clone turned up a few times. In the same sample, other DNA sequences code for this CDR3. J is TRBJ1-6 and V is TRBV3-1 (or the pseudogene TRBV3-2); 10 nucleotides match TRBD1. Germline V gene data show CDR1 as LGHDT and CDR2 as YNNKEL (reference sequence). V lost 4 bases, J lost 9 bases, and 12 bases stayed unmatched. This CDR3 comprises 17 residues. CDR3 bases: TGTGCCAGCAGCCCGGGACAGGGGTTGGGGTTTGCTTCACCCCTCCACTTT. It encodes CASSPGQGLGFASPLHF.

J is TRBJ1-5 and V is TRBV27; D not certain. V was trimmed by 6 bases and J by 9 bases, leaving 15 bases between them. CDR3 length equals 13 residues. Germline CDR1 and CDR2: MNHEY and SMNVEV (reference sequence). The CDR3 loop is CASRQTGIGPQHF. The CDR3 region has the DNA TGTGCCAGCAGACAGACGGGGATAGGGCCCCAGCATTTT.

The chain carries TRBV27 and TRBJ2-5; 12 bases are shared with TRBD2. CDR1 and CDR2 from the germline V gene are MNHEY and SMNVEV (reference sequence). The CDR3 totals 17 residues. Trimming at V came to 4 bases and at J to 6 bases, leaving 12 bases not matched to a gene. The CDR3, as DNA: TGTGCCAGCAGTTCCTATCTAGCGGGGGGGGAACGAAAGACCCAGTACTTC. Translated: CASSSYLAGGERKTQYF.

The chain recombines TRBV4-1 with TRBJ2-2, with 8 bases aligning to TRBD1. This CDR3 region has 13 residues. The V and J ends lost 3 bases and 6 bases, in that order; junction bases with no gene match: 0. Germline lookup yields CDR1 MGHRA and CDR2 YSYEKL. CDR3 nucleotides: TGCGCCAGCAGCCAGGACAGGGCCGGGGAGCTGTTTTTT. Protein product: CASSQDRAGELFF.

V and J are TRBV6-6 and TRBJ1-5, with 7 bases fitting TRBD1. Germline values: CDR1 MNHNY, CDR2 SVGAGI (reference sequence). The ends lost 7 bases at V and 0 bases at J; junction bases unmatched: 3. The CDR3 totals 14 residues. CDR3 sequence reads: CASTRDSSNQPQHF. Here the CDR3 DNA reads TGTGCCAGCACCCGGGACAGTAGCAATCAGCCCCAGCATTTT.

The chain links TRBV30 to TRBJ1-2, with a weak D call TRBD1 (5 bases). The CDR3 covers 12 residues. Deletions cut 0 bases from V and 8 bases from J, with 10 bases between. Germline CDR1 and CDR2: GTSNPN and SVGIG (reference sequence). The DNA for the CDR3 is TGTGCCTGGAGTGTAATAGGGGCCGGCTACACCTTC. Its translation is CAWSVIGAGYTF.

The chain joins TRBV30 to TRBJ1-5; the D is unclear. The CDR3 is made up of 13 amino acids. V gave up 5 bases and J gave up 3 bases, with 11 bases separating them. The germline CDR1 and CDR2 sequences are GTSNPN and SVGIG (reference sequence). The CDR3 sequence is CAWGPLPNQPQHF. In DNA, the CDR3 is TGTGCCTGGGGCCCCCTCCCCAATCAGCCCCAGCATTTT. Full variable domain (remainder filled in from reference TRBV30 and TRBJ1-5): SQTIHQWPATLVQPVGSPLSLECTVEGTSNPNLYWYRQAAGRGLQLLFYSVGIGQISSEVPQNLSASRPQDRQFILSSKKLLLSDSGFYLCAWGPLPNQPQHFGDGTRLSIL.